Sequencing of this TCR beta chain was carried out in a study of T cells in women clearing cervical HPV infection. The study, taken as a whole, reports: Each sample's T-cell count was unknown, possibly confounding richness. Effector/memory and HPV-specific T cells were not isolated, and association timing is unknown.

On this clone itself: Its cognate antigen is unknown. At one end, the junction sequence differs from germline, possibly due to a read error. The CDR3 goes on 3 residues after the read ends, and that part is filled in from the germline J gene.

Germline CDR1 ENHRY, CDR2 SYGVKD. CDR3 length: 15 residues. Assay: immunoSEQ multiplex PCR; the TCRdb copy retains only in-frame clones and omits some. The table for this sample gives tens of thousands of clones. Input material: blood buffy coat. This chain joins TRBV10-3 and TRBJ2-2; the D gene is possibly TRBD2 (6 bases). The receptor was derived from a woman between 18 and 75 years old with a cervical HPV16 infection that either progressed to CIN3+ or cleared (not recorded which). CDR3 bases read: TGTGCCATCAGTGGAACTTCACAAACCACCGGGGGG. Translating gives CAISGTSQTTGG. The CDR3, in full, reads CAISGTSQTTGGLFF.